The 7 T cell receptor beta chains presented below share a single source sample, sequenced in a study of post-analysis software for immune sequencing data. Incorporated into the TCR beta cDNA libraries were unique molecular identifiers, which served to reduce PCR and sequencing biases. TCRdb re-called the PCR reads with MiXCR, one entry per CDR3 protein. The table shows some 160,000 distinct CDR3 sequences, with approximately 35% occurring only once. Sequenced here: blood, sampled after autologous hematopoietic stem cell transplantation. The receptors were sampled from a girl between 5 and 17 years old with multiple sclerosis.

CDR3 DNA: TGCAGCGTGCCCCGGGATTCCTTGGCAGATACGCAGTATTTT. This gives the protein CSVPRDSLADTQYF. The genes are TRBV29-1 and TRBJ2-3; the D gene is possibly TRBD2 (5 bases). The CDR3 runs 14 residues. Germline lookup yields CDR1 SQVTM and CDR2 ANQGSEA. Trimming left V 6 bases short and J 4 bases short, with 17 bases between.

V is TRBV4-1 and J is TRBJ2-7; D may be TRBD1 (6 bases). V lost 0 bases and J lost 0, with 15 bases in between. Germline V CDR1 and CDR2: MGHRA, YSYEKL. The CDR3 runs 17 residues. The CDR3 is CASSQDIPTGLSYEQYF. CDR3 coding DNA: TGCGCCAGCAGCCAAGATATCCCGACAGGACTCTCCTACGAGCAGTACTTC.

In regard to this clonotype: Germline and junction disagree at one end, which may indicate a read error. The rearrangement uses TRBV10-3 and TRBJ2-1; 15 positions agree with TRBD2. The CDR3 runs to 18 residues. Germline loops: CDR1 ENHRY, CDR2 SYGVKD. CDR3: CAISGPGTSGRTYSEQFF. CDR3 nucleotide sequence: TGTGCCATCAGTGGTCCCGGGACTAGCGGGAGGACCTACAGTGAGCAGTTCTTC.

The chain recombines TRBV4-3 with TRBJ2-1; D perhaps matches TRBD2 (6 bases). Germline V lookup: CDR1 LGHNA, CDR2 YSLEER. This CDR3 has 17 amino acids. V was shortened by 0 bases and J by 0 bases, with 12 bases between the two germline ends. The CDR3 loop is CASSQDRGGDSYNEQFF. The CDR3 DNA sequence: TGCGCCAGCAGCCAAGATCGTGGCGGGGACTCCTACAATGAGCAGTTCTTC.

Details on this clonotype: The junction differs from germline at one of its ends, possibly a read error. The gene calls are TRBV3-1 and TRBJ2-3, with 7 bases matching TRBD2. The germline gives CDR1 LGHDT, CDR2 YNNKEL (reference sequence). The CDR3 is made up of 14 amino acids. CDR3 DNA: TGTGCCAGCAGCCGTGGCGGGAGCGAAGATACGCGGTATTTT. Translated: CASSRGGSEDTRYF.

The gene calls are TRBV7-6 and TRBJ2-7, with 9 bases aligning to TRBD2. CDR3 length: 15 amino acids. The junction had 5 bases not matched to a gene; V was cut back by 4 bases and J by 1 base. Germline CDR1 reads SGHVS; CDR2 reads FNYEAQ. Here the CDR3 reads CASSSTTSGSYEQYF. The CDR3 DNA reads TGTGCCAGCAGCTCAACGACTAGCGGATCCTACGAGCAGTACTTC.

This clonotype was seen many times. The J gene is TRBJ2-7, the V gene TRBV12-3 or TRBV12-4; D unclear. Trimming took off 6 bases at V and 0 bases at J, with 3 bases between the two ends. The CDR3 consists of 11 residues. CDR3 DNA: TGTGCCAGCAGGGTCTCCTACGAGCAGTACTTC. This gives the protein CASRVSYEQYF.